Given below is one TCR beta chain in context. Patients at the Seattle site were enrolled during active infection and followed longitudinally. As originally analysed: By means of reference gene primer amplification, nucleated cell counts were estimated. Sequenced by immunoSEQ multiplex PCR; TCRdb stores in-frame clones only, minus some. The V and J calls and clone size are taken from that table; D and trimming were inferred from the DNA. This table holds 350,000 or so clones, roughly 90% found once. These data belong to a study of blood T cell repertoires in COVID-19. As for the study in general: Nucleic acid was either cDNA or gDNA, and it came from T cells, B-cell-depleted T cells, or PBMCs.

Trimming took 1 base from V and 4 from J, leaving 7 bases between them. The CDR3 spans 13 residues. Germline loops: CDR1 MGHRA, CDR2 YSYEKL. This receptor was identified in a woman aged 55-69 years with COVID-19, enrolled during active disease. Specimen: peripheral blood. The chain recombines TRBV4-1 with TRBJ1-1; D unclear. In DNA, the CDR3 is TGCGCCAGCAGCCAAGTAGAGTCCACTGAAGCTTTCTTT. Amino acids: CASSQVESTEAFF.